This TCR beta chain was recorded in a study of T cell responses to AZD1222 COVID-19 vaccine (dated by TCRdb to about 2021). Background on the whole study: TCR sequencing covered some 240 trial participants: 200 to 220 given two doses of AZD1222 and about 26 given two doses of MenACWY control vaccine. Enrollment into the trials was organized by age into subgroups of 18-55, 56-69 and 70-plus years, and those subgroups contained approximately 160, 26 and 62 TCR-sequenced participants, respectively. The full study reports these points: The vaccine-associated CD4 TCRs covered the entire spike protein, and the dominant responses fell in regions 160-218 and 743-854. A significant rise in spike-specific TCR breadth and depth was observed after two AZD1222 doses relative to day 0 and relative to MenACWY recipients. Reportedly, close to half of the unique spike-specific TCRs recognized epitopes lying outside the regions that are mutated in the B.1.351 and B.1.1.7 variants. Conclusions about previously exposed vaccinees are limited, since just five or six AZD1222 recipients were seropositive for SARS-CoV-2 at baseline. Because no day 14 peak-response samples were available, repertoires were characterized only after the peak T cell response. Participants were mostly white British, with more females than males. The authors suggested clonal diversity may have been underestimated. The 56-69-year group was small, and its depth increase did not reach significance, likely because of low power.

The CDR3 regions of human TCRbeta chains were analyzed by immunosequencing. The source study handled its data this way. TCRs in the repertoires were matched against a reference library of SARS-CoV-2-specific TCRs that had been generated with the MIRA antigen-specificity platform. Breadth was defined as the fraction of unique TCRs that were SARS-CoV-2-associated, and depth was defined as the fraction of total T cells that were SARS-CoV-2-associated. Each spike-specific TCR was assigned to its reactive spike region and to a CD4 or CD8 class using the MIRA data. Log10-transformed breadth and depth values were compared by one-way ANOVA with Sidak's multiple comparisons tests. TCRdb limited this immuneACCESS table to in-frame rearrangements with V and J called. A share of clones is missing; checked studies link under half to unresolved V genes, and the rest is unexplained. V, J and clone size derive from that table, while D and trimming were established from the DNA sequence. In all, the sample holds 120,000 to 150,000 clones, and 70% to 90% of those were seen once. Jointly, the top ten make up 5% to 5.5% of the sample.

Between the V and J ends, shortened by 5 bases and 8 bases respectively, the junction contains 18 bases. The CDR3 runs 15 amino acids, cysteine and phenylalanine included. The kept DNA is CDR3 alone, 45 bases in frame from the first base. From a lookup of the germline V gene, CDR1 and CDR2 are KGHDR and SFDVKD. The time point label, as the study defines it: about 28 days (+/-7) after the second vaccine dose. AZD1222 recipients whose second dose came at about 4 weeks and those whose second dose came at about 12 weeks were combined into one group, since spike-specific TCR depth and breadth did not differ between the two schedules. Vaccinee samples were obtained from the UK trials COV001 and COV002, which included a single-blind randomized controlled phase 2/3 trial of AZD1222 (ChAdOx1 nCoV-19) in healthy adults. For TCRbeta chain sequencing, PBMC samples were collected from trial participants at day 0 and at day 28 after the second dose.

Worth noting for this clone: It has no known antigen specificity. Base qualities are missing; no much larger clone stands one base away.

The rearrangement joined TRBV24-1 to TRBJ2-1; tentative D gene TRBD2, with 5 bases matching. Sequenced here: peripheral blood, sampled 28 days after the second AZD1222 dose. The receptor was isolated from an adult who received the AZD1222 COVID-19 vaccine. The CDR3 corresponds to CATSAIVAGVDEQFF. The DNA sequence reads TGTGCCACCAGTGCTATTGTCGCGGGTGTCGATGAGCAGTTCTTC.